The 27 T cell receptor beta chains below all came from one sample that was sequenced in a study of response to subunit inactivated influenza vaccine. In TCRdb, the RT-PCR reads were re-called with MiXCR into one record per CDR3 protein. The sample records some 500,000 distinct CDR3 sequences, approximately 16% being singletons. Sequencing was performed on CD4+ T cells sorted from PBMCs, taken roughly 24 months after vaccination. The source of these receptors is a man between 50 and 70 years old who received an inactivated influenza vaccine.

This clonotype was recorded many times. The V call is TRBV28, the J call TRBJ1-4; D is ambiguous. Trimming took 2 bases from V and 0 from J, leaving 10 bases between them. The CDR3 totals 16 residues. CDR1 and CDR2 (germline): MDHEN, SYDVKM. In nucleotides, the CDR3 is TGTGCCAGCAGTTTAAACGGGCCCTCAACTAATGAAAAACTGTTTTTT. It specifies CASSLNGPSTNEKLFF.

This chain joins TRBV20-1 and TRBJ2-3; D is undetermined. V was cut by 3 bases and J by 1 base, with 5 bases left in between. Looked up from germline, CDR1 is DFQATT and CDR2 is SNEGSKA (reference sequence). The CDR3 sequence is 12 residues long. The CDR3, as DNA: TGCAGTGCTAGGGTCGGCACAGATACGCAGTATTTT. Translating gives CSARVGTDTQYF.

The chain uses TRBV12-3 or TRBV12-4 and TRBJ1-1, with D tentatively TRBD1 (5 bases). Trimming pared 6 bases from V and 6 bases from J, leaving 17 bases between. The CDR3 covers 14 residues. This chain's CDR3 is CASRSVGVRSEAFF. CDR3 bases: TGTGCCAGCAGATCCGTGGGGGTGAGGTCTGAAGCTTTCTTT.

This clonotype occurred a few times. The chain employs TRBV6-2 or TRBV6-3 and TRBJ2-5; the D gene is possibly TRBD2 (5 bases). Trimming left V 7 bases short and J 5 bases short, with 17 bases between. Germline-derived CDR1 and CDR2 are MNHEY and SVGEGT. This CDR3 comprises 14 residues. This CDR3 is CASTQSGTDETQYF. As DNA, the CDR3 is TGTGCCAGCACCCAAAGCGGAACAGATGAGACCCAGTACTTC.

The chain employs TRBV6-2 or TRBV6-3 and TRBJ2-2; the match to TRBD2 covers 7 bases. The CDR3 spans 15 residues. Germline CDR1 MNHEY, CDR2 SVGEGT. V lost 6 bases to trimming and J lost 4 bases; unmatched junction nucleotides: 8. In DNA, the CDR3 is TGTGCCAGCAGGAGGTCCGGGGAGGGCACCGGGGAGCTGTTTTTT. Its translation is CASRRSGEGTGELFF.

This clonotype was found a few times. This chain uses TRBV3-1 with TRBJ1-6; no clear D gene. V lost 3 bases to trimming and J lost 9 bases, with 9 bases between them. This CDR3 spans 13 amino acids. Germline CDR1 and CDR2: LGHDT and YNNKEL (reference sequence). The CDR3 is CASSQVSGSPLHF. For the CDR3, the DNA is TGTGCCAGCAGCCAGGTCTCTGGTTCACCCCTCCACTTT.

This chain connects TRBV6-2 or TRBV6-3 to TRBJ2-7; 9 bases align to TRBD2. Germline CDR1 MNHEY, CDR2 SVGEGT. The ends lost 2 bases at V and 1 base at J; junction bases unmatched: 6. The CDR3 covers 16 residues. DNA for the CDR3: TGTGCCAGCAGTTACCCTCAGCGGGAGGTTTCCTACGAGCAGTACTTC. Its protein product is CASSYPQREVSYEQYF.

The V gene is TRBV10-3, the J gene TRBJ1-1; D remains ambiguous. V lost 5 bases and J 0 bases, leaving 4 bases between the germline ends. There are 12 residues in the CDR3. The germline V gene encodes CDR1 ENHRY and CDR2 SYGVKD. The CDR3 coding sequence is TGTGCCATCAGTTCAGTGAACACTGAAGCTTTCTTT. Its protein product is CAISSVNTEAFF.

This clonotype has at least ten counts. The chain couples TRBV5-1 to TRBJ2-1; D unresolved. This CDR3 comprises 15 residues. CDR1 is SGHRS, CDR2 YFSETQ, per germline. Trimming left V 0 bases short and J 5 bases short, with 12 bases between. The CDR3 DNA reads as TGCGCCAGCAGCTTGGGGCGGCTAGAGAACAATGAGCAGTTCTTC. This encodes CASSLGRLENNEQFF.

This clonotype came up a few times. CDR3 sequence: CSASTRRTSTDTQYF. The CDR3 DNA follows: TGCAGTGCTAGTACGAGGAGAACTAGCACAGATACGCAGTATTTT. The chain recombines TRBV20-1 with TRBJ2-3; D gene ambiguous. The CDR3 totals 15 residues. Between the trimmed V and J ends, which lost 3 bases and 0 bases, there was a span of 13 bases. The germline gives CDR1 DFQATT, CDR2 SNEGSKA (reference sequence).

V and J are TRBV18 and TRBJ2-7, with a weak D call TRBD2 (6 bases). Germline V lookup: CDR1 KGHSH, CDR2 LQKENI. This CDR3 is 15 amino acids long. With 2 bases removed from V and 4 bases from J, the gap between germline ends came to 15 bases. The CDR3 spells CASSPLLGGRYEQYF. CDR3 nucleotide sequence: TGTGCCAGCTCACCATTGTTGGGAGGCAGATACGAGCAGTACTTC.

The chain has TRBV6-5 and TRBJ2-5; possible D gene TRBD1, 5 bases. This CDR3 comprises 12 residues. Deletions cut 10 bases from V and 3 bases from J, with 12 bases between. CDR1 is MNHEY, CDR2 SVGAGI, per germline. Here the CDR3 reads CATSTGEETQYF. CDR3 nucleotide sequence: TGTGCCACCTCTACAGGTGAAGAGACCCAGTACTTC.

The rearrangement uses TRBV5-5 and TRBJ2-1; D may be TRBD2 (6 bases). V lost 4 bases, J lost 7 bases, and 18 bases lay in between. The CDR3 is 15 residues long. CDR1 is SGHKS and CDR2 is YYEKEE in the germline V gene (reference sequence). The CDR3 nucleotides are TGTGCCAGCAGCGCAGCGGGCCGGGCCGGAAATGAGCAGTTCTTC. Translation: CASSAAGRAGNEQFF.

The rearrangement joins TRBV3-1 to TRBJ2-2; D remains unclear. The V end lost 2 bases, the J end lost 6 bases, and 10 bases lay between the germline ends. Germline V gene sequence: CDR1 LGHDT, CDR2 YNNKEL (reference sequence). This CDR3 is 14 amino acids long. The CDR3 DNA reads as TGTGCCAGCAGCCAATCAAGACCCGCCGGGGAGCTGTTTTTT. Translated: CASSQSRPAGELFF.

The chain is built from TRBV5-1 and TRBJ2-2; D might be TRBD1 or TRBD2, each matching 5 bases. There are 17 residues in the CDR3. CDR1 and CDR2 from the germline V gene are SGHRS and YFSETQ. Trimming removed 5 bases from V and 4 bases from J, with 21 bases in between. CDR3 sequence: CASSKGLGDRSTGELFF. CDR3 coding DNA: TGCGCCAGCAGTAAGGGGCTGGGAGATCGGAGCACCGGGGAGCTGTTTTTT.

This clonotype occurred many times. The CDR3 here is CASSPKGQGGSPLHF. DNA for the CDR3: TGCGCCAGCAGCCCAAAAGGACAGGGGGGATCACCCCTCCACTTT. The chain combines TRBV5-1 with TRBJ1-6; 10 bases map to TRBD1. The V gene's germline CDR1 is SGHRS and CDR2 YFSETQ. This CDR3 contains 15 residues. Trimming cost V 4 bases and J 10 bases; bases outside gene matches: 8.

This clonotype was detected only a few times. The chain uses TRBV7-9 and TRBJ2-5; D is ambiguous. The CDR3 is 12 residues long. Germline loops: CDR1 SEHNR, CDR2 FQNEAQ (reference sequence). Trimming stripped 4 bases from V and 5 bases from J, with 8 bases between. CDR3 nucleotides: TGTGCCAGCAGCTCCGTGAGCGAGACCCAGTACTTC. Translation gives CASSSVSETQYF.

In DNA, the CDR3 is TGTGCCAGCAGCTCGGTGAAGCGGGGGGCCTACGAGCAGTACTTC. Its protein is CASSSVKRGAYEQYF. The chain has TRBV11-2 and TRBJ2-7, with 9 bases identical to TRBD2. The CDR3 has 15 residues. Germline CDR1 SGHAT, CDR2 FQNNGV. J lost 2 bases, V lost 4 bases, and 6 bases had no gene match. Complete variable domain (other parts from reference TRBV11-2 and TRBJ2-7): EAGVAQSPRYKIIEKRQSVAFWCNPISGHATLYWYQQILGQGPKLLIQFQNNGVVDDSQLPKDRFSAERLKGVDSTLKIQPAKLEDSAVYLCASSSVKRGAYEQYFGPGTRLTVT.

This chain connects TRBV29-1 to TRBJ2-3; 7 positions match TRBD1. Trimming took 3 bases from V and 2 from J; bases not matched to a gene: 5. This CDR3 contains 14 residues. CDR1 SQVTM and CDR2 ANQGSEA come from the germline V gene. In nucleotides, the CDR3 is TGCAGCGTTGAGGGGACAGTGCCCACAGATACGCAGTATTTT. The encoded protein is CSVEGTVPTDTQYF.

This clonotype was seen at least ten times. CDR3 region: CASSVGITDTQYF. The CDR3 DNA follows: TGTGCCAGCAGCGTAGGGATCACAGATACGCAGTATTTT. The chain combines TRBV9 with TRBJ2-3, with unresolved D. The V gene's germline CDR1 is SGDLS and CDR2 YYNGEE. Trimming removed 0 bases at V and 2 bases at J, with 4 bases between. The CDR3 has 13 residues.

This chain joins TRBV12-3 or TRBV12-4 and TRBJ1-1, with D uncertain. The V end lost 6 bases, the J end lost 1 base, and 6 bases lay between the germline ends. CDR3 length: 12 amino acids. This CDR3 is CASRLPNTEAFF. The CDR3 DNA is TGTGCCAGCAGGCTGCCGAACACTGAAGCTTTCTTT.

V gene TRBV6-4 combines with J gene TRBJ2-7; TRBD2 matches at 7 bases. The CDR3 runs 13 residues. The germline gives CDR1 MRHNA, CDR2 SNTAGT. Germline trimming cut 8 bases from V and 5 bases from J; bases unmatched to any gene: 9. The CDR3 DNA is TGTGCCAGCGCGGGGAGGGTTCTAGACGAGCAGTACTTC. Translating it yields CASAGRVLDEQYF.

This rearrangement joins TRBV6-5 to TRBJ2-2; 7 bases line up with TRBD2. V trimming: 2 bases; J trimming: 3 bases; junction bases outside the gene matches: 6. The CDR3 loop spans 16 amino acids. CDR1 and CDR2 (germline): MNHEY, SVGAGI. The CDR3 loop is CASSYRRESHTGELFF. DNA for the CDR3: TGTGCCAGCAGTTACCGGCGGGAGTCTCACACCGGGGAGCTGTTTTTT.

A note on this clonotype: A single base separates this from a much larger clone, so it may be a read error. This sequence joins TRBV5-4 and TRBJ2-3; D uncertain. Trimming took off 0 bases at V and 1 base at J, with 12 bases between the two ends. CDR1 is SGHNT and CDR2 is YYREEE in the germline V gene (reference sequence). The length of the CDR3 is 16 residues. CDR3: CASSLGFGAGTDTQYF. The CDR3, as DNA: TGTGCCAGCAGCTTGGGGTTCGGCGCGGGCACAGATACGCAGTATTTT.

The CDR3 sequence: CASSYGGRQPQHF. CDR3 in DNA: TGTGCCAGCAGTTACGGTGGACGTCAGCCCCAGCATTTT. The chain couples TRBV6-2 or TRBV6-3 to TRBJ1-5, with D unresolved. This CDR3 is built from 13 residues. In germline, CDR1 is MNHEY, CDR2 SVGEGT. Trimming removed 2 bases at V and 6 bases at J, with 8 bases between.

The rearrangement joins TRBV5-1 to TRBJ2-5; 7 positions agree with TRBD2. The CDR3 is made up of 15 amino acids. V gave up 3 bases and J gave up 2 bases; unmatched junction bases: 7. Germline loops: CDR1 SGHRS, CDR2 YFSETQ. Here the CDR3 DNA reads TGCGCCAGCAGCTCCAGCGGGACCACTCAAGAGACCCAGTACTTC. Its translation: CASSSSGTTQETQYF. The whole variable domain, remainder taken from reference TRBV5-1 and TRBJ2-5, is KAGVTQTPRYLIKTRGQQVTLSCSPISGHRSVSWYQQTPGQGLQFLFEYFSETQRNKGNFPGRFSGRQFSNSRSEMNVSTLELGDSALYLCASSSSGTTQETQYFGPGTRLLVL.

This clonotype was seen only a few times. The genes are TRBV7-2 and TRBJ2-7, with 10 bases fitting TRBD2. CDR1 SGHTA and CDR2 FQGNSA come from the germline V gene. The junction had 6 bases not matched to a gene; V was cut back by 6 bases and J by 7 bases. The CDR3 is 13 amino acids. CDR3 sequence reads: CASSLAGVLEQYF. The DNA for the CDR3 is TGTGCCAGCAGTCTAGCGGGAGTACTAGAGCAGTACTTC.